The 22 T cell receptor beta chains reported below all come from one sample, sequenced in a study of neurological immune-mediated disorders. TCRdb re-derived calls from the 5' RACE reads in MiXCR, one entry per CDR3 protein. This table has about 50,000 distinct CDR3 sequences, around a tenth appearing once. The specimen was PBMCs. The origin of the receptors is a man in his sixties or seventies with HTLV-1-associated myelopathy (HAM/TSP).

This chain uses TRBV12-3 or TRBV12-4 with TRBJ2-1; no firm D call. There are 11 residues in the CDR3. V was shortened by 7 bases and J by 8 bases, with 9 bases between the two germline ends. The CDR3 bases are TGTGCCAGCACTCCCCTAGATGAGCAGTTCTTC. The encoded protein is CASTPLDEQFF.

This clonotype has a handful of counts. The chain is built from TRBV7-9 and TRBJ2-4; no reliable D call. Deletions cut 5 bases from V and 4 bases from J, with 9 bases between. The length of the CDR3 is 13 residues. CDR1 and CDR2 from the germline V gene are SEHNR and FQNEAQ (reference sequence). CDR3 loop: CASSPDGKNIQYF. CDR3 nucleotide sequence: TGTGCCAGCAGCCCCGACGGGAAAAACATTCAGTACTTC.

This clonotype appeared a few times. The chain uses TRBV12-3 or TRBV12-4 and TRBJ2-1, with 12 bases identical to TRBD2. CDR3 length: 15 residues. The J segment lost 10 bases and the V segment lost 6 bases, leaving 10 bases of the junction unmatched. The CDR3, as DNA: TGTGCCAGCAGCCTCGGACTAGCGGGATTGTGGGAGCAGTTCTTC. Translated: CASSLGLAGLWEQFF.

Many counts were recorded for this clonotype. This chain links TRBV6-5 with TRBJ2-3; a weak D match, TRBD2 (6 bases). Trimming removed 1 base from V and 5 bases from J, with 13 bases in between. The CDR3 runs to 15 residues. CDR1 is MNHEY, CDR2 SVGAGI, per germline. The CDR3: CASSYWAGRGDTQYF. Here the CDR3 DNA reads TGTGCCAGCAGTTACTGGGCGGGAAGGGGAGATACGCAGTATTTT.

This clonotype was seen ten or more times. The chain employs TRBV20-1 and TRBJ1-5; D not resolved. The ends were cut back, 2 bases at V and 1 base at J, with 6 bases in the middle. The CDR3 is 13 residues long. Germline-derived CDR1 and CDR2 are DFQATT and SNEGSKA (reference sequence). CDR3 sequence (DNA): TGCAGTGCTAGATACACGAGCAATCAGCCCCAGCATTTT. Translating it yields CSARYTSNQPQHF.

The rearrangement links TRBV21-1 to TRBJ2-1. TRBV21-1 is a documented pseudogene. This CDR3 contains 12 residues. The CDR3 loop is CAAYLGIGEQFF. The CDR3, as DNA: TGTGCCGCCTATTTGGGTATAGGTGAGCAGTTCTTC.

This clonotype was detected ten times or more. This sequence joins TRBV5-6 and TRBJ1-1; D unclear. The length of the CDR3 is 15 residues. Germline V gene data show CDR1 as SGHDT and CDR2 as YYEEEE. V was pared by 4 bases and J by 1 base, with 14 bases between. CDR3 in amino acids: CASSPRYTKNTEAFF. The CDR3 nucleotides read TGTGCCAGCAGCCCAAGATACACCAAGAACACTGAAGCTTTCTTT.

This clonotype was seen ten or more times. The chain joins TRBV11-2 to TRBJ2-5; D may match TRBD1 or TRBD2 (5 bases each). Germline values: CDR1 SGHAT, CDR2 FQNNGV. V shed 8 bases and J shed 2 bases, with 18 bases lying between them. The CDR3 length is 15 residues. CDR3 residues: CASGRSGPSQETQYF. DNA of the CDR3: TGTGCCAGCGGACGCTCGGGGCCCTCTCAAGAGACCCAGTACTTC.

This clonotype was found many times. This rearrangement joins TRBV12-3 or TRBV12-4 to TRBJ1-3; D unclear. Trimming left V 10 bases short and J 0 bases short, with 10 bases between. The CDR3 sequence is 13 residues long. CDR3 amino acids: CATKPSSGNTIYF. In DNA, the CDR3 is TGTGCCACCAAACCCAGCTCTGGAAACACCATATATTTT.

This clonotype came up many times. The chain joins TRBV29-1 to TRBJ2-1; 7 nucleotides align to TRBD2. There are 15 residues in the CDR3. CDR1 and CDR2 from the germline V gene are SQVTM and ANQGSEA. The V segment lost 1 base and the J segment 5 bases; nucleotides outside the gene matches: 8. Written as DNA, the CDR3 is TGCAGCGTTGAAGTCGGCGGGAGCTTTGACAATGAGCAGTTCTTC. It yields the protein CSVEVGGSFDNEQFF.

The chain uses TRBV20-1 and TRBJ2-3; 14 nucleotides align to TRBD2. The germline CDR1 and CDR2 sequences are DFQATT and SNEGSKA (reference sequence). J gave up 4 bases and V 4 bases, and 7 bases lay outside the gene matches. The CDR3 totals 16 residues. DNA of the CDR3: TGCAGTGCTACGCCGGGACTAGCGGGAGTAGCAGATACGCAGTATTTT. It yields the protein CSATPGLAGVADTQYF.

This clonotype was seen many times. V usage is TRBV7-9 and J usage is TRBJ2-7; no firm D call. The V gene lost 4 bases and the J gene lost 3 bases, with 13 bases spanning the gap. This CDR3 is 14 amino acids long. From germline, CDR1 is SEHNR and CDR2 FQNEAQ (reference sequence). The CDR3 DNA sequence: TGTGCCAGCAGCTCCCCTGAACACATCTACGAGCAGTACTTC. Its translation is CASSSPEHIYEQYF.

This clonotype was seen many times. The chain combines TRBV29-1 with TRBJ1-2, with D possibly being TRBD1 (5 bases). Germline-derived CDR1 and CDR2 are SQVTM and ANQGSEA. CDR3 size: 11 residues. The V end was cut by 4 bases, the J end by 8 bases, with 11 bases between. The CDR3 loop is CSVVGGRGYTF. The CDR3 DNA sequence: TGCAGCGTTGTCGGGGGTCGCGGCTACACCTTC.

This clonotype has at least ten counts. The chain employs TRBV29-1 and TRBJ2-5; D remains unclear. Between the trimmed V and J ends, which lost 6 bases and 3 bases, there was a span of 8 bases. The length of the CDR3 is 11 residues. Germline V gene data show CDR1 as SQVTM and CDR2 as ANQGSEA. DNA of the CDR3: TGCAGCGTGGAGATCAAAGAGACCCAGTACTTC. As protein: CSVEIKETQYF.

This clonotype was seen many times. The V call is TRBV18, the J call TRBJ1-3; D not resolved. This CDR3 is 13 amino acids long. The germline V and J ends were trimmed by 5 bases and 10 bases, with 15 bases remaining between them. Germline CDR1 and CDR2: KGHSH and LQKENI. The CDR3 DNA is TGTGCCAGCTCATCAGGACGCGGGGTTACCATATATTTT. Translated, it gives CASSSGRGVTIYF.

This clonotype was observed many times. This chain connects TRBV29-1 to TRBJ2-7, with D possibly called TRBD1 or TRBD2 (5 bases each). Between the trimmed V and J ends, which lost 7 bases and 0 bases, there was a span of 16 bases. The CDR3 covers 14 residues. CDR1 and CDR2 from the germline V gene are SQVTM and ANQGSEA. CDR3 protein: CSATGTGDSYEQYF. The CDR3 DNA follows: TGCAGCGCAACTGGGACCGGAGACTCCTACGAGCAGTACTTC.

At least ten counts were recorded for this clonotype. This chain uses TRBV5-1 with TRBJ2-2; TRBD2 might be the D (5 bases). The germline V gene has CDR1 SGHRS and CDR2 YFSETQ. Trimming took 0 bases from V and 0 from J, leaving 9 bases between them. The CDR3 is 16 amino acids. The CDR3 coding sequence is TGCGCCAGCAGCTTGGTTTCCGGGGCGAACACCGGGGAGCTGTTTTTT. The encoded protein is CASSLVSGANTGELFF.

V gene TRBV20-1 combines with J gene TRBJ2-1, with TRBD2 matching over 12 bases. Germline V gene sequence: CDR1 DFQATT, CDR2 SNEGSKA (reference sequence). CDR3 length: 15 amino acids. V dropped 1 base and J dropped 9; count of bases not matched to a gene: 7. The DNA for the CDR3 is TGCAGTGCTAGAGGCCTAGCGGGAGGGCCCAGTGAGCAGTTCTTC. Amino acid sequence: CSARGLAGGPSEQFF.

This clonotype was seen repeatedly, ten times or more. The chain couples TRBV20-1 to TRBJ2-6; D is unresolved. This CDR3 comprises 14 residues. Germline values: CDR1 DFQATT, CDR2 SNEGSKA (reference sequence). V lost 1 base, J lost 2 bases, and 6 bases lay in between. The CDR3 protein is CSARGTAGANVLTF. CDR3 coding DNA: TGCAGTGCTAGAGGGACGGCTGGGGCCAACGTCCTGACTTTC.

In its sample, this clonotype was seen many times. The rearrangement joins TRBV7-9 to TRBJ2-3; 7 bases line up with TRBD2. There are 11 residues in the CDR3. V lost 3 bases, J lost 11 bases, and 2 bases stayed unmatched. Looked up from germline, CDR1 is SEHNR and CDR2 is FQNEAQ (reference sequence). The DNA of the CDR3 is TGTGCCAGCAGCTTTGGCGGGGGGCAGTATTTT. This codes for CASSFGGGQYF.

This clonotype came up many times. In DNA, the CDR3 is TGCAGTGCTAGAGCCGTGGGGGTTGAAGCTTTCTTT. The encoded protein is CSARAVGVEAFF. The chain links TRBV20-1 to TRBJ1-1; tentative D call: TRBD1 (5 bases). This CDR3 contains 12 residues. Germline V gives CDR1 DFQATT, CDR2 SNEGSKA (reference sequence). Between the trimmed V and J ends, which lost 1 base and 7 bases, there was a span of 10 bases.

In this sample, this clonotype turned up many times. V gene TRBV5-1 combines with J gene TRBJ2-1, with 8 bases fitting TRBD2. The germline V gene has CDR1 SGHRS and CDR2 YFSETQ. Germline trimming cut 1 base from V and 2 bases from J; bases unmatched to any gene: 2. The CDR3 loop spans 15 amino acids. The CDR3 DNA sequence: TGCGCCAGCAGCTTGACGGGAGGGGCCTACAATGAGCAGTTCTTC. This translates into CASSLTGGAYNEQFF.